The source of this T cell receptor (beta chain) is a study of beta chain features in type 1 diabetes. Reverse transcribing all isolated RNA meant expressed TCRB transcripts were sequenced. The protocol was immunoSEQ multiplex PCR, while the TCRdb copy is restricted to in-frame clones and leaves out a portion. Of 250,000 or so clones listed, roughly 70% are singletons. This CDR3 is built from 14 residues. The V segment lost 6 bases and the J segment 1 base; nucleotides outside the gene matches: 6. Germline V gives CDR1 SQVTM, CDR2 ANQGSEA. The source of this sequence is a man aged 25 to 40 in good health. This chain uses TRBV29-1 with TRBJ2-7, with TRBD1 identical over 10 bases. Sequencing was performed on naive CD4+ T cells from blood. The CDR3 nucleotides are TGCAGCGTAGGGGACAGGGGTCCATCCTACGAGCAGTACTTC. It codes for CSVGDRGPSYEQYF.